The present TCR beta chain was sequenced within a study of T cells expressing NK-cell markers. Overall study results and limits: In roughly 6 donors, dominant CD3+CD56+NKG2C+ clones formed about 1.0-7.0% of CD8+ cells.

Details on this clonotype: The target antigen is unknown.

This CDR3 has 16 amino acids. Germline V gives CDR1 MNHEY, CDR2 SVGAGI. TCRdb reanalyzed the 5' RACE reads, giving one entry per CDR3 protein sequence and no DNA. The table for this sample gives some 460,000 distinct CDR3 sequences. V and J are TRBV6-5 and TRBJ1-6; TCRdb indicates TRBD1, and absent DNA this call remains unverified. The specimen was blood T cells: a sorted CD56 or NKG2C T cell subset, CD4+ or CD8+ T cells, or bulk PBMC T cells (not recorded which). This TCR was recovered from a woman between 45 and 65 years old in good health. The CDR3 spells CASSFSPGQTNSPLHF.